The subject of this entry is one T cell receptor (beta chain). Its antigen is still unknown. The source of the sample is a study of shared clonotypes between healthy human individuals. The length of the CDR3 is 14 residues. With 4 bases removed from V and 8 bases from J, the gap between germline ends came to 17 bases. Germline V gene data show CDR1 as MNHEY and CDR2 as SVGAGI. Study-wide results and limits: Around 4.7% of naive CD4 clonotypes were shared across a few donors.

Assay: immunoSEQ multiplex PCR; the TCRdb copy retains only in-frame clones and omits some. The repertoire has a few million clones, around 95% of them found once; the top ten carry roughly 0.13%. None of the donors, who were healthy HIV-negative adults, had recently had acute infections or vaccinations. Splitting of CD4+ cells produced CD45RA+ naive and CD45RA-negative memory subsets. V usage is TRBV6-5 and J usage is TRBJ1-2, with TRBD1 as a possible D gene (6 bases). The sequence derives from a man aged 18 to 35 in good health. Sequenced sample: naive CD4+ T cells sorted from blood. Subset defined: CD45RA+ positively selected. CDR3 coding DNA: TGTGCCAGCAGTTTAACAGGGATACAGGGCGGCTACACCTTC. Protein: CASSLTGIQGGYTF.